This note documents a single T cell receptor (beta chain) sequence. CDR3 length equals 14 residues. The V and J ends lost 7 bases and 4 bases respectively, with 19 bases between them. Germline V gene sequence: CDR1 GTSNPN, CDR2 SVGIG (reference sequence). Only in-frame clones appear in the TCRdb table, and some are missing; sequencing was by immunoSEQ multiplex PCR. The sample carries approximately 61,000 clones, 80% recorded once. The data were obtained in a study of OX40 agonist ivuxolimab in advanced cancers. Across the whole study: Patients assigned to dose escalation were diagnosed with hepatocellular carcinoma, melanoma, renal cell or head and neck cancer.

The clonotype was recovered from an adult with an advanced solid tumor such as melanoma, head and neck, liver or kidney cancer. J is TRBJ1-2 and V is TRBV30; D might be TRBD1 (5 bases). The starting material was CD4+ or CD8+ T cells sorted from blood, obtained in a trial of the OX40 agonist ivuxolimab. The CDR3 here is CASTFRVTGYGYTF. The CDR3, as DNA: TGTGCCTCCACGTTCAGGGTGACCGGCTATGGCTACACCTTC.